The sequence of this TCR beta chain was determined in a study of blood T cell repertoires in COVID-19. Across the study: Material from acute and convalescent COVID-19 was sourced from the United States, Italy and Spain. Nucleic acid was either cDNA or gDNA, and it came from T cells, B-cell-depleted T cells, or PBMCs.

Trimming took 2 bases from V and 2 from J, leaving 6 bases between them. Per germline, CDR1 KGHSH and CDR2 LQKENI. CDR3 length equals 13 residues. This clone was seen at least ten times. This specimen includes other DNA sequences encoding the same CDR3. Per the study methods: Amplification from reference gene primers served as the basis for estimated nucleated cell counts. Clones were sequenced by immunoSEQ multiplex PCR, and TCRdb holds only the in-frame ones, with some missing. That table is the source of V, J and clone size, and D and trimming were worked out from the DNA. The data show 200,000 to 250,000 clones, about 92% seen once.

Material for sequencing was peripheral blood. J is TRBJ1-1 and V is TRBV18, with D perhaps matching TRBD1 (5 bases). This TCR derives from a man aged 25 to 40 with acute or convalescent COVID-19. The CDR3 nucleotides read TGTGCCAGCTCACCAGGGGCTAACACTGAAGCTTTCTTT. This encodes CASSPGANTEAFF.